The TCR beta chain described here comes from a study of identical twins. This clonotype was seen many times. TCRdb re-called the 5' RACE reads with MiXCR, one entry per CDR3 protein. The sample contains over 200,000 distinct CDR3 sequences, 5% to 7% of which appear only once. The CDR3 has 14 amino acids. Unmatched junction bases numbered 6, after V lost 4 bases and J lost 7 bases. Germline loops: CDR1 ENHRY, CDR2 SYGVKD. This same sample was also part of a study on T cells expressing NK-cell markers. That study adds: It was sorted CD3+CD56-NKG2C+, CD3+CD56+NKG2C- and CD3+CD56+NKG2C+ T cells that provided the TCR beta repertoires. An anti-gamma-delta TCR antibody restricted sorting to alpha-beta TCR T cells in several experiments. More than five donors had dominant NKG2C+ clonotypes that comprised roughly 1.0-7.5% of their CD8+ T cells. For a handful of donors, these clonotypes were likewise the leading ones in the CD3+CD56-NKG2C+ fraction.

Sequenced material: CD8+ T cells sorted from blood. This chain connects TRBV10-3 to TRBJ2-1; 8 nucleotides line up with TRBD2. The clonotype originates from a woman in her late teens or twenties in good health. CDR3 nucleotide sequence: TGTGCCATCAGTGGCCTGGCGGGGGGAAATGAGCAGTTCTTC. As protein: CAISGLAGGNEQFF.